The subject of this entry is one T cell receptor beta chain. Authors' data handling: It was from reference gene primer amplification that nucleated cell counts were estimated. Produced via immunoSEQ multiplex PCR; TCRdb's table is partial and in-frame only. The V and J calls and clone size were taken over from that table, and D and trimming were inferred from the DNA. Of about 170,000 clones in the sample, more than 65% were seen once. The ends were cut back, 4 bases at V and 3 bases at J, with 13 bases in the middle. In germline, CDR1 is SGHRS, CDR2 YFSETQ. CDR3 length equals 14 residues. The data derive from a study of blood T cell repertoires in COVID-19. At the level of the study: Acute-phase and convalescent COVID-19 samples originated in the United States, Italy and Spain. From T cells, B-cell-depleted T cells, or PBMCs came the material, which was cDNA or gDNA.

Sequencing was carried out using peripheral blood. This clonotype was sampled from a man aged 65 to 85 with active or convalescent COVID-19. V usage is TRBV5-1 and J usage is TRBJ2-5; tentatively, D is TRBD1 (6 bases). The CDR3 nucleotides read TGCGCCAGCAGCACCGGGACAACAGAAGAGACCCAGTACTTC. This translates into CASSTGTTEETQYF.